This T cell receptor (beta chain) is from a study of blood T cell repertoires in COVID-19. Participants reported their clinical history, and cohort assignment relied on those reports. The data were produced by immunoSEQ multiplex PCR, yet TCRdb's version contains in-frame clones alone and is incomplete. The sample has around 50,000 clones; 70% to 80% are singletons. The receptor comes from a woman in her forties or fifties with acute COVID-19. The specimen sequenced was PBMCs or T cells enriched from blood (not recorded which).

CDR3 nucleotide sequence: TGTGCCAGCAGCTTCGGCAACGGGTTCTATGGCTACACCTTC. Translating gives CASSFGNGFYGYTF. This chain uses TRBV11-2 with TRBJ1-2; D unclear. V was pared by 3 bases and J by 4 bases, with 12 bases between. Germline V gives CDR1 SGHAT, CDR2 FQNNGV. The CDR3 is 14 amino acids. Drawing the rest from reference TRBV11-2 and TRBJ1-2, the complete variable domain is EAGVAQSPRYKIIEKRQSVAFWCNPISGHATLYWYQQILGQGPKLLIQFQNNGVVDDSQLPKDRFSAERLKGVDSTLKIQPAKLEDSAVYLCASSFGNGFYGYTFGSGTRLTVV.